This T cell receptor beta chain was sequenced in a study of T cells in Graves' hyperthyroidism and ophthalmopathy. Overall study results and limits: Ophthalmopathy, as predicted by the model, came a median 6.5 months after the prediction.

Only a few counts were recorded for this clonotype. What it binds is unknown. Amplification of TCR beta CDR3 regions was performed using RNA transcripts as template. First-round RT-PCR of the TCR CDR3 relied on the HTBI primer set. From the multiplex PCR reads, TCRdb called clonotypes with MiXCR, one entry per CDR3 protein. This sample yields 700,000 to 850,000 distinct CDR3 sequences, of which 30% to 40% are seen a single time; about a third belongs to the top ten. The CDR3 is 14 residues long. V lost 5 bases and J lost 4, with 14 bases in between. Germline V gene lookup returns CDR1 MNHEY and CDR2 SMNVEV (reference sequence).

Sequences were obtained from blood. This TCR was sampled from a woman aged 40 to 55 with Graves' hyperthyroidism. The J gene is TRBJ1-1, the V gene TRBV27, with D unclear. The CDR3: CASSPRGLSTEAFF. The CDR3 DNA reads TGTGCCAGCAGTCCCCGCGGACTCAGCACTGAAGCTTTCTTT.